This note documents a single TCR beta chain sequence. The data were obtained in a study of cytomegalovirus exposure and HLA in healthy donors. Looking at the study overall: An earlier analysis found some 100 million unique TCR beta sequences from about 190 million T cells.

This CDR3 is built from 15 residues. The V gene lost 3 bases and the J gene lost 3 bases, with 14 bases spanning the gap. CDR1 MNHEY and CDR2 SVGAGI come from the germline V gene. The PCR made use of 60 Vbeta and 13 Jbeta primers. The protocol was immunoSEQ multiplex PCR, while the TCRdb copy is restricted to in-frame clones and leaves out a portion. Its clone listing holds some 47,000 clones. The donors comprised healthy bone marrow donors. The TCR sequence derives from a woman aged 35 to 49 in good health and CMV-seronegative. Sequenced: PBMCs. The chain carries TRBV6-5 and TRBJ2-5; tentatively, D is TRBD1 (5 bases). Written as DNA, the CDR3 is TGTGCCAGCAGTTATCATCCCCAGGGTAAAGAGACCCAGTACTTC. Its protein product is CASSYHPQGKETQYF.